This TCR beta chain originates from a study of human thymus T cells. It was from resections taken during corrective heart surgery that the thymus tissue came. Donors were healthy Finnish infants having corrective surgery for congenital heart defects. The protocol was immunoSEQ multiplex PCR, while the TCRdb copy is restricted to in-frame clones and leaves out a portion. The sample has around 130,000 clones, more than 90% seen once. Trimming took 4 bases from V and 6 from J, leaving 26 bases between them. Germline CDR1 reads LGHNT; CDR2 reads FRNRAP. The CDR3 sequence is 18 residues long. The sequencing sample was made of thymus tissue. V is TRBV12-5 and J is TRBJ2-3; tentatively, D is TRBD1 or TRBD2 (5 bases each). The clonotype originates from a boy under two years old with a congenital heart defect but otherwise immunologically healthy. CDR3 region: CASGSTPAGTRGTDTQYF. CDR3 DNA sequence: TGTGCTAGTGGTTCCACCCCCGCCGGGACCCGAGGGACGGATACGCAGTATTTT.